Following are 30 T cell receptor beta chains from one sample sequenced in a study of cytomegalovirus exposure and HLA in healthy donors (TCRdb year 2017). The protocol used for the library was the immunoSEQ multiplex PCR assay. For the multiplex PCR, a mixture combining 60 forward primers for TCR Vbeta segments and 13 reverse primers for TCR Jbeta segments was used. The clones in this table, taken by TCRdb from immuneACCESS, are in-frame only. Not every clone is retained; where verified, under half of the shortfall comes from an unresolved V gene, and the cause of the rest is unknown. The table for this sample lists roughly 280,000 clones; roughly two thirds of them were counted only once. Together, the top ten hold around 2.3% of the sample. Source material: PBMCs. These receptor sequences come from a female donor in good health and CMV-seronegative.

The J gene is TRBJ2-7, the V gene TRBV6-5; 8 bases line up with TRBD2. CDR1 is MNHEY and CDR2 is SVGAGI in the germline V gene. The CDR3 is made up of 13 amino acids. J gave up 6 bases and V 4 bases, and 5 bases lay outside the gene matches. The CDR3 DNA is TGTGCCAGCAGTTCCATCGGGAGGGCCGAGCAGTACTTC. Its protein product is CASSSIGRAEQYF.

This chain connects TRBV4-2 to TRBJ2-7; 10 nucleotides agree with TRBD2. V dropped 0 bases and J dropped 0; count of bases not matched to a gene: 8. CDR3 length: 18 residues. CDR1 LGHNA and CDR2 YNFKEQ come from the germline V gene. CDR3: CASSQDPRGLASSYEQYF. The CDR3, as DNA: TGTGCCAGCAGCCAAGATCCCCGGGGACTAGCGAGCTCCTACGAGCAGTACTTC.

The chain employs TRBV28 and TRBJ1-2, with TRBD1 matching over 9 bases. V was clipped by 4 bases and J by 1 base; unmatched bases: 4. The CDR3 length is 15 residues. The germline V gene encodes CDR1 MDHEN and CDR2 SYDVKM. CDR3 DNA sequence: TGTGCCAGCAGTTCAGGGACAGGGATTAACTATGGCTACACCTTC. Encoded protein: CASSSGTGINYGYTF.

This clone was seen a few times. The sample holds other DNA sequences that translate to the same CDR3. The chain couples TRBV6-5 to TRBJ1-5; D unresolved. Trimming removed 0 bases from V and 3 bases from J, with 6 bases in between. This CDR3 comprises 14 residues. The germline gives CDR1 MNHEY, CDR2 SVGAGI. CDR3 protein: CASSYSRNNQPQHF. DNA for the CDR3: TGTGCCAGCAGTTACTCCAGAAACAATCAGCCCCAGCATTTT.

This chain joins TRBV10-3 and TRBJ2-1; D is possibly TRBD1 (6 bases). This CDR3 has 13 residues. V lost 6 bases and J 6 bases, leaving 12 bases between the germline ends. Germline CDR1 and CDR2: ENHRY and SYGVKD. The CDR3 loop is CAISERGGNEQFF. As DNA, the CDR3 is TGTGCCATCAGCGAGCGAGGGGGCAATGAGCAGTTCTTC.

This clone appeared a few times. This rearrangement joins TRBV19 to TRBJ2-1; 7 bases align to TRBD2. V was clipped by 1 base and J by 3 bases; unmatched bases: 9. The CDR3 has 17 residues. Per the germline V gene, CDR1 is LNHDA and CDR2 is SQIVND (reference sequence). The CDR3 DNA sequence: TGTGCCAGTAGTATAGGGGCTAGCGGACCACTCTACAATGAGCAGTTCTTC. This translates into CASSIGASGPLYNEQFF.

The gene calls are TRBV2 and TRBJ1-1; D is ambiguous. Between the trimmed V and J ends, which lost 3 bases and 10 bases, there was a span of 9 bases. This CDR3 comprises 11 residues. Germline CDR1 is SNHLY and CDR2 is FYNNEI. The CDR3 DNA follows: TGTGCCAGCAGTGAGAACATGTCAGCTTTCTTT. Translating it yields CASSENMSAFF.

V and J are TRBV27 and TRBJ2-3, with TRBD2 as a possible D gene (5 bases). The CDR3 covers 13 residues. Trimming took 2 bases from V and 5 from J, leaving 8 bases between them. The germline V gene has CDR1 MNHEY and CDR2 SMNVEV (reference sequence). This CDR3 reads CASSLIEGDTQYF. DNA for the CDR3: TGTGCCAGCAGTTTAATTGAGGGAGATACGCAGTATTTT.

The chain employs TRBV6-1 and TRBJ2-1; possible D gene TRBD1, 6 bases. The ends were cut back, 3 bases at V and 7 bases at J, with 16 bases in the middle. Germline V lookup: CDR1 MNHNS, CDR2 SASEGT. The CDR3 extends over 15 amino acids. DNA of the CDR3: TGTGCCAGCAGTGACTGGGGACATCAACGTAATGAGCAGTTCTTC. It translates to CASSDWGHQRNEQFF.

The chain recombines TRBV6-5 with TRBJ2-7; D may be TRBD1 (6 bases). This CDR3 comprises 13 residues. The V end lost 6 bases, the J end lost 5 bases, and 14 bases lay between the germline ends. Germline values: CDR1 MNHEY, CDR2 SVGAGI. CDR3 coding DNA: TGTGCCAGCAGCAACACAGGGAGCCACGAGCAGTACTTC. Amino acid sequence: CASSNTGSHEQYF.

The chain combines TRBV15 with TRBJ2-3; 7 bases line up with TRBD2. The CDR3 spans 16 residues. Per germline, CDR1 LNHNV and CDR2 YYDKDF (reference sequence). The junction had 5 bases not matched to a gene; V was cut back by 1 base and J by 1 base. The CDR3 bases are TGTGCCACCAGCAGAGGTCCGCTAGCGGGCACAGATACGCAGTATTTT. Translated, it gives CATSRGPLAGTDTQYF.

This chain links TRBV6-1 with TRBJ2-5; D remains ambiguous. Trimming pared 6 bases from V and 4 bases from J, leaving 12 bases between. The V gene's germline CDR1 is MNHNS and CDR2 SASEGT. The CDR3 sequence is 13 residues long. CDR3 sequence (DNA): TGTGCCAGCAGCGACCCCGGGTCAGAGACCCAGTACTTC. This sequence encodes CASSDPGSETQYF.

This sequence joins TRBV18 and TRBJ2-3; 9 bases agree with TRBD1. Germline V gives CDR1 KGHSH, CDR2 LQKENI. The CDR3 runs to 19 residues. Trimming cost V 3 bases and J 3 bases; bases outside gene matches: 16. CDR3 residues: CASSPTGGSGIISTDTQYF. The DNA of the CDR3 is TGTGCCAGCTCACCGACAGGGGGAAGTGGGATTATCTCTACAGATACGCAGTATTTT.

The chain recombines TRBV28 with TRBJ2-3, with 7 bases fitting TRBD1. The CDR3 extends over 17 amino acids. V shed 4 bases and J 0 bases; nucleotides not matched to a gene: 10. Germline V gene data show CDR1 as MDHEN and CDR2 as SYDVKM. The CDR3 coding sequence is TGTGCCAGCAGTTCCCGCGGACAGGCCTCTAGCACAGATACGCAGTATTTT. This translates into CASSSRGQASSTDTQYF.

The V gene is TRBV10-3, the J gene TRBJ1-1, with 7 bases matching TRBD1. CDR3 length: 15 amino acids. CDR1 is ENHRY, CDR2 SYGVKD, per germline. Germline trimming cut 3 bases from V and 1 base from J; bases unmatched to any gene: 5. In nucleotides, the CDR3 is TGTGCCATCAGTGAACCTAGACAGGGGAACACTGAAGCTTTCTTT. Residues: CAISEPRQGNTEAFF.

CDR3 in DNA: TGTGCCAGCAGCTTAGAACAGGGGGGAAGACCCTACGAGCAGTACTTC. It codes for CASSLEQGGRPYEQYF. J is TRBJ2-7 and V is TRBV11-2; the match to TRBD1 covers 8 bases. V shed 0 bases and J 2 bases; nucleotides not matched to a gene: 6. Germline V lookup: CDR1 SGHAT, CDR2 FQNNGV. The CDR3 has 16 residues.

This clone occurred once. DNA of the CDR3: TGTGCCAGCTCACCGAGTCAGCGGGAGTGGAGCAATGAGCAGTTCTTC. Translating it yields CASSPSQREWSNEQFF. J is TRBJ2-1 and V is TRBV18; 8 bases map to TRBD2. Germline CDR1 KGHSH, CDR2 LQKENI. CDR3 size: 16 residues. V gave up 3 bases and J gave up 6 bases; unmatched junction bases: 10.

The chain is built from TRBV25-1 and TRBJ2-1; D is perhaps TRBD1 (7 bases). The CDR3 is 15 amino acids. Trimming left V 7 bases short and J 0 bases short, with 13 bases between. Per the germline V gene, CDR1 is MGHDK and CDR2 is SYGVNS. The CDR3: CASNGGGFSYNEQFF. The DNA for the CDR3 is TGTGCCAGCAATGGAGGGGGCTTCTCCTACAATGAGCAGTTCTTC.

V and J are TRBV14 and TRBJ2-7, with TRBD2 matching 14 bases. This CDR3 has 15 residues. Germline-derived CDR1 and CDR2 are SGHDN and FVKESK. V lost 4 bases to trimming and J lost 10 bases; unmatched junction nucleotides: 9. Here the CDR3 DNA reads TGTGCCAGCAGCCCGAGGACTAGCGGGAGGCCCACCCAGTACTTC. Translated: CASSPRTSGRPTQYF.

In this sample, this clone turned up a few times. V and J are TRBV14 and TRBJ2-5, with 8 nucleotides matching TRBD1. This CDR3 contains 15 residues. V lost 1 base and J lost 5; bases outside the gene matches: 6. The germline V gene has CDR1 SGHDN and CDR2 FVKESK. For the CDR3, the DNA is TGTGCCAGCAGCCAAGTATACAGGGGGTCGGAGACCCAGTACTTC. Its translation: CASSQVYRGSETQYF.

DNA of the CDR3: TGTGCCAGCCGACAGGACTATGGCTACACCTTC. Amino acids: CASRQDYGYTF. This rearrangement joins TRBV7-9 to TRBJ1-2, with D tentatively TRBD1 (6 bases). Trimming removed 8 bases from V and 3 bases from J, with 7 bases in between. Germline CDR1 SEHNR, CDR2 FQNEAQ (reference sequence). The length of the CDR3 is 11 residues.

The V gene is TRBV7-8, the J gene TRBJ2-2; tentative D call: TRBD2 (6 bases). V was pared by 0 bases and J by 6 bases, with 14 bases between. The germline gives CDR1 SGHVS, CDR2 FQNEAQ. The CDR3 extends over 16 amino acids. In nucleotides, the CDR3 is TGTGCCAGCAGCTTAGCTGTTACGGGAGTTGCCGGGGAGCTGTTTTTT. This translates into CASSLAVTGVAGELFF.

The V and J genes are TRBV5-5 and TRBJ2-3, with 12 bases fitting TRBD2. Germline loops: CDR1 SGHKS, CDR2 YYEKEE (reference sequence). The CDR3 has 15 residues. V lost 5 bases to trimming and J lost 2 bases; unmatched junction nucleotides: 3. For the CDR3, the DNA is TGTGCCAGCAGACCTAGCGGGAGGGCCACAGATACGCAGTATTTT. It is translated as CASRPSGRATDTQYF.

The rearrangement uses TRBV7-8 and TRBJ2-7; 7 bases match TRBD2. The germline V gene encodes CDR1 SGHVS and CDR2 FQNEAQ. V shed 8 bases and J 3 bases; nucleotides not matched to a gene: 13. The CDR3 runs 15 residues. CDR3 nucleotides: TGTGCCAGCCGAAAAGATCTCGGGAGGAGCTACGAGCAGTACTTC. Encoded protein: CASRKDLGRSYEQYF.

The gene calls are TRBV7-9 and TRBJ2-7, with a possible D match to TRBD2 (6 bases). This CDR3 is 13 amino acids long. The germline CDR1 and CDR2 sequences are SEHNR and FQNEAQ (reference sequence). Trimming removed 3 bases at V and 3 bases at J, with 9 bases between. CDR3 DNA sequence: TGTGCCAGCAGCTTGGCGGGAAGCTACGAGCAGTACTTC. Protein product: CASSLAGSYEQYF.

The chain is built from TRBV2 and TRBJ1-1, with a weak D call TRBD1 (6 bases). V lost 4 bases, J lost 4 bases, and 10 bases lay in between. From germline, CDR1 is SNHLY and CDR2 FYNNEI. The CDR3 is 13 amino acids. CDR3 sequence (DNA): TGTGCCAGCAGTGGGGAGGGGGGCACTGAAGCTTTCTTT. Protein product: CASSGEGGTEAFF. Using reference TRBV2 and TRBJ1-1 for the parts outside the CDR3, the full variable domain is EPEVTQTPSHQVTQMGQEVILRCVPISNHLYFYWYRQILGQKVEFLVSFYNNEISEKSEIFDDQFSVERPDGSNFTLKIRSTKLEDSAMYFCASSGEGGTEAFFGQGTRLTVV.

This clone turned up a few times. The chain combines TRBV10-3 with TRBJ1-2; D unresolved. Trimming stripped 6 bases from V and 4 bases from J, with 9 bases between. Per the germline V gene, CDR1 is ENHRY and CDR2 is SYGVKD. The CDR3 covers 12 residues. CDR3: CAIRPGSYGYTF. CDR3 nucleotide sequence: TGTGCCATCAGGCCAGGCTCCTATGGCTACACCTTC.

The chain recombines TRBV18 with TRBJ1-2; 8 positions agree with TRBD1. The CDR3 totals 16 residues. The V segment lost 4 bases and the J segment 6 bases; nucleotides outside the gene matches: 13. Germline V gene lookup returns CDR1 KGHSH and CDR2 LQKENI. The CDR3 spells CASSLAGGAAKNGYTF. The CDR3 coding sequence is TGTGCCAGCTCACTCGCAGGGGGCGCGGCGAAAAATGGCTACACCTTC.

The sample holds one count of this clone. This rearrangement joins TRBV29-1 to TRBJ2-3; the match to TRBD1 covers 8 bases. The CDR3 contains 13 residues. Germline loops: CDR1 SQVTM, CDR2 ANQGSEA. The J segment lost 4 bases and the V segment lost 7 bases, leaving 7 bases of the junction unmatched. The CDR3 bases are TGCAGCGCCAACCCAGGGGGCGCAGATACGCAGTATTTT. Encoded protein: CSANPGGADTQYF.

This clone was observed a few times. V and J are TRBV27 and TRBJ2-7, with a tentative D call TRBD2 (6 bases). The CDR3 runs to 15 residues. Germline V lookup: CDR1 MNHEY, CDR2 SMNVEV (reference sequence). Deletions cut 1 base from V and 3 bases from J, with 13 bases between. Here the CDR3 reads CASSLWGVPYYEQYF. The CDR3 DNA is TGTGCCAGCAGTTTATGGGGGGTACCTTACTACGAGCAGTACTTC.